This T cell receptor beta chain emerged from a study of T-cell memory formation after mild COVID-19. Study-wide context: Largely, the TCR clusters proved donor specific. Whole-study results and caveats: Unconfirmed was the SARS-CoV-2 specificity of second-wave clones that peaked on day 37. While clones contracting from day 15 to 85 were balanced between CD4 and CD8, later expanders leaned CD4+. Largely, contracting CD4+ clones fell within CM and EM, and contracting CD8+ clones within EMRA.

Note on this clonotype: What it binds is unknown.

TCRdb analysed the 5' RACE reads with MiXCR anew, one entry per CDR3 protein. This sample has some 270,000 distinct CDR3 sequences, with approximately 15% found just once. Trimming took 4 bases from V and 0 from J; bases not matched to a gene: 4. The length of the CDR3 is 16 residues. The sequenced sample was PBMCs or a T cell subset sorted from them (not recorded which). The sequence was obtained from an adult woman who had mild COVID-19 (a few samples of this study predate the infection). Cell type and time point are not known. The genes are TRBV12-3 or TRBV12-4 and TRBJ2-3; 10 bases match TRBD2. CDR3 coding DNA: TGTGCCAGCAGTTCCTGGACTAGCGGAAGCACAGATACGCAGTATTTT. Protein: CASSSWTSGSTDTQYF.